The clone carrying this T cell receptor beta chain showed up just a few times. Its matching antigen is unknown. The sample belongs to a study of T-cell reconstitution after alpha-beta-depleted transplantation in children. Study-level findings and limits: Among T cells one year after transplant, newly produced cells accounted for most counts and diversity. Alpha-beta T cells about two months after transplant reportedly derived from several hundred expanded graft clones. From surviving recipient T cells and thymic progenitors came the high day-60 TCRbeta diversity observed in some patients.

The ends were cut back, 3 bases at V and 5 bases at J, with 16 bases in the middle. CDR3 length: 15 residues. Using unique molecular identifiers, the investigators prepared the TCRbeta library. TCRdb itself ran the PCR reads through MiXCR, one entry per CDR3 protein. The table includes around 250,000 distinct CDR3 sequences, roughly 26% detected once. The sample in question was PBMCs, obtained before TCRalphabeta/CD19-depleted stem cell transplant. The source is a girl aged 2 to 10 with Fanconi anemia, due to receive a stem cell transplant. This rearrangement joins TRBV12-3 or TRBV12-4 to TRBJ1-2, with D possibly being TRBD1 (5 bases). The CDR3 DNA is TGTGCCAGCAGTTTGGCCCCTCCGGGGCGGTATGGCTACACCTTC. Protein: CASSLAPPGRYGYTF.